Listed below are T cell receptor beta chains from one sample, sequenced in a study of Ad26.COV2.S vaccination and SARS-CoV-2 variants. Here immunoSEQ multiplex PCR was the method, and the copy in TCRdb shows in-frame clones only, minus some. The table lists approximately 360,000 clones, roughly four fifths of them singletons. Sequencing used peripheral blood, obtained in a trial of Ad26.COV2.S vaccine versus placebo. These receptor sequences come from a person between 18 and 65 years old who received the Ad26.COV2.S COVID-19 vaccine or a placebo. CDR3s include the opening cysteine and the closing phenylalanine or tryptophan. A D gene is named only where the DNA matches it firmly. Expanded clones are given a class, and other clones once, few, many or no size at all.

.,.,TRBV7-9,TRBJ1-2,TGTGCCAGCAGCTTAGCCGGACGGGGACTGACGATTAACTATGGCTACACCTTC,CASSLAGRGLTINYGYTF
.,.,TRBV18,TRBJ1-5,TGTGCCAGCTCACCACCGGGACAGCCCCAGCATTTT,CASSPPGQPQHF
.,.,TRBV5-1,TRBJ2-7,TGCGCCAGCCGAACCGTTACAGGGTCCTACGAGCAGTACTTC,CASRTVTGSYEQYF
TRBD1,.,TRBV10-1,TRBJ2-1,TGCGCCAGCAGACAGGGGGCCAATGAGCAGTTCTTC,CASRQGANEQFF
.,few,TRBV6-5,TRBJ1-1,TGTGCCAGCAGCCTCTTATGGTACACTGAAGCTTTCTTT,CASSLLWYTEAFF
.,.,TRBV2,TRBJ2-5,TGTGCCAGCACTCTAATACAGGGAGTGGGCGAGACCCAGTACTTC,CASTLIQGVGETQYF
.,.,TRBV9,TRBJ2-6,TGTGCCAGCAGCCCCACAGGGTCTGGGGCCAACGTCCTGACTTTC,CASSPTGSGANVLTF
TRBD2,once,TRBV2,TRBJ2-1,TGTGCCAGCAGCATAGCGGGAGTTGGTTACAATGAGCAGTTCTTC,CASSIAGVGYNEQFF
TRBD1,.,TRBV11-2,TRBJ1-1,TGTGCCAGCAGCGTAGGTGGACAGGTCGAAGCTTTCTTT,CASSVGGQVEAFF
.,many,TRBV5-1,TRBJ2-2,TGCGCCAGCTCCTGGACGTATGGCGCGGGAAGTGGCGGGGAGCTGTTTTTT,CASSWTYGAGSGGELFF
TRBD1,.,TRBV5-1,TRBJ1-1,TGCGCCAGCAGCTTCCAGGGGGCGGGCACTGAAGCTTTCTTT,CASSFQGAGTEAFF
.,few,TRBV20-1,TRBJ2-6,TGCAGTGCTGGGGCCAACGTCCTGACTTTC,CSAGANVLTF
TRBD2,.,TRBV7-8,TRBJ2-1,TGTGCCAGCAGCTCGGAAGGGACTAGCGGGGGGGCCTACAATGAGCAGTTCTTC,CASSSEGTSGGAYNEQFF
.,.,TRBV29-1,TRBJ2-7,TGCAGCGTTGAAGATCGGGGCAGCGCATCCTACGAGCAGTACTTC,CSVEDRGSASYEQYF
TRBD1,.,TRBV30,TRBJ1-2,TGTGCCTGGAAACTCAGGGGGGGGTATGGCTACACCTTC,CAWKLRGGYGYTF
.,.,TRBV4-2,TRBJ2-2,TGTGCCAGCAGCCTCCTCGAAGAGGGCTTTACCGGGGAGCTGTTTTTT,CASSLLEEGFTGELFF
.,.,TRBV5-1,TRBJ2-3,TGCGCCAGCAGTCAAGGGGGGCAGACGGCAGATACGCAGTATTTT,CASSQGGQTADTQYF
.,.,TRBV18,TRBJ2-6,TGTGCCAGCTCCCAGGAGGGGCCTCCCTCTGGGGCCAACGTCCTGACTTTC,CASSQEGPPSGANVLTF
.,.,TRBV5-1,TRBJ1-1,TGCGCCAGCTTACAGGATATGAACACTGAAGCTTTCTTT,CASLQDMNTEAFF
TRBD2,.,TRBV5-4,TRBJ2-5,TGTGCCAGCAGCTCCCTCGGGGGGGAGCGAGAGACCCAGTACTTC,CASSSLGGERETQYF
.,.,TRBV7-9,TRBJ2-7,TGTGCCACTAAACAGGGAGAGCTTAACGAGCAGTACTTC,CATKQGELNEQYF
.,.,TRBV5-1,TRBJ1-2,TGCGCCAGCAGCTTGGAAGACAAACGGGATGGCTACACCTTC,CASSLEDKRDGYTF
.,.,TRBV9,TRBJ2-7,TGTGCCAGCAGCGCAAGTGGCGAGCAGTACTTC,CASSASGEQYF